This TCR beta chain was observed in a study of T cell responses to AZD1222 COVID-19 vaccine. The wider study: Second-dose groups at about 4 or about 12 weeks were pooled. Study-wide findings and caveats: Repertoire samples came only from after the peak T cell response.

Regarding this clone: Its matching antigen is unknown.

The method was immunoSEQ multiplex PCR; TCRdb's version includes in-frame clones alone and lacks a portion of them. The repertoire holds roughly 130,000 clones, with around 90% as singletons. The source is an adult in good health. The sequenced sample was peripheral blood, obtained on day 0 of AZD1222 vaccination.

CDR3 in amino acids: CASSIGRGNEQFF. CDR3 sequence (DNA): TGTGCCAGCAGCATTGGACGGGGCAATGAGCAGTTCTTC. This chain uses TRBV7-3 with TRBJ2-1; TRBD2 is a possible D gene (5 bases). The germline V gene has CDR1 SGHTA and CDR2 FQGTGA. The ends were cut back, 5 bases at V and 6 bases at J, with 11 bases in the middle. CDR3 length: 13 amino acids. Combining the CDR3 with reference TRBV7-3 and TRBJ2-1 gives the whole variable domain GAGVSQTPSNKVTEKGKYVELRCDPISGHTALYWYRQSLGQGPEFLIYFQGTGAADDSGLPNDRFFAVRPEGSVSTLKIQRTERGDSAVYLCASSIGRGNEQFFGPGTRLTVL.